Listed below are T cell receptor beta chains from one sample, sequenced in a study of OX40 agonist ivuxolimab in advanced cancers. Repertoires were generated with immunoSEQ multiplex PCR, while TCRdb's copy carries only in-frame clones and drops some. The sample shows around 70,000 clones, more than 70% of them seen only once. The source was CD4+ or CD8+ T cells sorted from blood, collected in a trial of the OX40 agonist ivuxolimab. These receptor sequences come from an adult with an advanced solid tumor such as melanoma, head and neck, liver or kidney cancer. Both conserved end residues are part of each CDR3. A D gene is named only where the DNA matches it firmly. Expanded clones are given a class, and other clones once, few, many or no size at all.

TRBD1,TRBJ1-1,NA,TRBV16,13,TGTGCCAGCAGCCCCGGGACAGACACTGAAGCTTTCTTT,CASSPGTDTEAFF
TRBD1,TRBJ1-5,NA,TRBV15,15,TGTGCCACCAGCAGACTGGGACAGGTCAATCAGCCCCAGCATTTT,CATSRLGQVNQPQHF
NA,TRBJ2-7,few,TRBV30,11,TGTGCCTGGAGCGGGGACCACGAGCAGTACTTC,CAWSGDHEQYF
NA,TRBJ1-2,NA,TRBV20-1,11,TGCAGTACCGGGGGACCTCGGGGCTACACCTTC,CSTGGPRGYTF
NA,TRBJ2-6,NA,TRBV9,14,TGTGCCAGCAGCGTAGCAGGCGGGGCCAACGTCCTGACTTTC,CASSVAGGANVLTF
NA,TRBJ1-1,NA,TRBV4-1,16,TGCGCCAGCAGCACGCAAGACCTTATACAGGGAGGTGAAGCTTTCTTT,CASSTQDLIQGGEAFF
NA,TRBJ1-2,NA,TRBV6-5,12,TGTGCCAGTACACAGGGTCTGTGGGGCTACACCTTC,CASTQGLWGYTF
TRBD2,TRBJ2-1,once,TRBV15,19,TGTGCCACCAGCAGAGATCGAGGCACTAGCGGGAAGGCTTTCAATGAGCAGTTCTTC,CATSRDRGTSGKAFNEQFF
NA,TRBJ2-2,NA,TRBV4-2,13,TGTGCCAGCAGCCAAGATGCCCAGGGGGAGCTGTTTTTT,CASSQDAQGELFF
NA,TRBJ1-1,NA,TRBV18,16,TGTGCCAGCTCACCGGAGTCCCTCCGGGGGAACACTGAAGCTTTCTTT,CASSPESLRGNTEAFF
TRBD2,TRBJ2-1,NA,TRBV30,17,TGTGCCTGGAATCTAAAATCAGCGGGAGGGTTTAGCAATGAGCAGTTCTTC,CAWNLKSAGGFSNEQFF
NA,TRBJ1-1,few,TRBV7-3,16,TGTGCCAGCAGCTTAAGACCAATGACAGAGAACACTGAAGCTTTCTTT,CASSLRPMTENTEAFF
NA,TRBJ1-6,NA,TRBV27,19,TGTGCCAGCAGTTCCCAGAGGTACCCGGAGGGCCCCTATAATTCACCCCTCCACTTT,CASSSQRYPEGPYNSPLHF
NA,TRBJ1-1,few,TRBV6-5,13,TGTGCCAGCAGTATCGGGATGAACACTGAAGCTTTCTTT,CASSIGMNTEAFF
NA,TRBJ1-6,NA,TRBV19,15,TGTGCCAGTCAGTCGGGGCAGTATCGTAATTCACCCCTCCACTTT,CASQSGQYRNSPLHF
NA,TRBJ2-7,NA,TRBV6-1,10,TGTGCCAGCAACTCAAACGAGCAGTACTTC,CASNSNEQYF
NA,TRBJ2-7,once,TRBV13,13,TGTGCCAGCAGCCTCGGGGCTAGCTACGAGCAGTACTTC,CASSLGASYEQYF
TRBD1,TRBJ2-3,NA,TRBV9,16,TGTGCCAGCAGCGCCCAGACAGGGATAGTCACAGATACGCAGTATTTT,CASSAQTGIVTDTQYF
NA,TRBJ2-2,NA,TRBV6-1,14,TGTGCCAGCCTCGGCGGGCCGAACACCGGGGAGCTGTTTTTT,CASLGGPNTGELFF
TRBD1,TRBJ2-5,NA,TRBV15,16,TGTGCCACCAGCATAGGTGTCCGACAGGGGCAAGAGACCCAGTACTTC,CATSIGVRQGQETQYF
NA,TRBJ1-2,NA,TRBV6-6,16,TGTGCCAGCAGTTATTCGGGGCAGGACCTTAACTATGGCTACACCTTC,CASSYSGQDLNYGYTF
NA,TRBJ2-7,NA,TRBV2,13,TGTGCCAGCAGGGCTAGAATTTCCTACGAGCAGTACTTC,CASRARISYEQYF
NA,TRBJ1-2,NA,TRBV9,14,TGTGCCAGCAGCGGTTCTGGGGGGCGGGATGGCTACACCTTC,CASSGSGGRDGYTF
NA,TRBJ2-1,NA,TRBV29-1,13,TGCAGCGTTCCCCATACACAGGAGAATGAGCAGTTCTTC,CSVPHTQENEQFF
TRBD1,TRBJ1-2,NA,TRBV7-3,15,TGTGCCAGCAGCTCGGGTGAAGGGGGCCTATATGGCTACACCTTC,CASSSGEGGLYGYTF
NA,TRBJ2-7,NA,TRBV7-2,13,TGTGCCAGCAGCTTAGCGGGGCCTAGCGAGCAGTACTTC,CASSLAGPSEQYF
TRBD2,TRBJ2-1,NA,TRBV10-2,14,TGCGCCAGCAGTGGGCTAGCGGGAGTCAATGAGCAGTTCTTC,CASSGLAGVNEQFF
NA,TRBJ2-6,NA,TRBV11-3,15,TGTGCCAGCAGCCCAGGAGGTTCTGGGGCCAACGTCCTGACTTTC,CASSPGGSGANVLTF
NA,TRBJ1-3,few,TRBV6-1,14,TGTGCCAGCACGAGGGACAACTCTGGAAACACCATATATTTT,CASTRDNSGNTIYF
NA,TRBJ2-5,few,TRBV21-1,14,TGTGCCAGCAGCACACGGGGGGGCGTACAGACCCAGTACTTC,CASSTRGGVQTQYF
NA,TRBJ2-2,NA,TRBV5-5,13,TGTGCCAGCAGCTCATTGGTGGCGGGGGAGCTGTTTTTT,CASSSLVAGELFF
NA,TRBJ1-1,NA,TRBV5-1,16,TGCGCCAGCAGCTTCTCACCCGGGACACTGAACACTGAAGCTTTCTTT,CASSFSPGTLNTEAFF
TRBD2,TRBJ2-7,NA,TRBV19,14,TGTGCCAGTAGACCCGGGACTACCACCTACGAGCAGTACTTC,CASRPGTTTYEQYF
NA,TRBJ1-5,NA,TRBV7-2,16,TGTGCCAGCAGCTTCGGGCCTCAGATTGGGAATCAGCCCCAGCATTTT,CASSFGPQIGNQPQHF
TRBD2,TRBJ2-1,NA,TRBV5-1,15,TGCGCCAGCAGCTTGCCTAGCGGGAGTTTAGATGAGCAGTTCTTC,CASSLPSGSLDEQFF
TRBD1,TRBJ2-1,NA,TRBV5-1,15,TGCGCCAGCAGCTTGTGGGACAGGGGAGCAAATGAGCAGTTCTTC,CASSLWDRGANEQFF
NA,TRBJ1-4,NA,TRBV2,15,TGTGCCAGCCAGAGACGGAGCCTCATTAATGAAAAACTGTTTTTT,CASQRRSLINEKLFF
NA,TRBJ2-7,NA,TRBV7-9,15,TGTGCCAGCAGCTTAGCTGGGGGCCCGGTTTACGAGCAGTACTTC,CASSLAGGPVYEQYF
NA,TRBJ2-5,NA,TRBV7-3,13,TGTGCCAGCAGCCGAAAGGGGGGAGAGACCCAGTACTTC,CASSRKGGETQYF
NA,TRBJ1-2,NA,TRBV5-4,14,TGTGCCAGCAGCTTGGACAGACCCTACGGTGGCTACACCTTC,CASSLDRPYGGYTF
NA,TRBJ2-7,NA,TRBV6-1,13,TGTGCCAGCAGGGAACTACCCTCCTACGAGCAGTACTTC,CASRELPSYEQYF
TRBD1,TRBJ2-5,NA,TRBV28,13,TGTGCCAGCAGACCGGGACAGCTAGAGACCCAGTACTTC,CASRPGQLETQYF
NA,TRBJ1-3,NA,TRBV19,14,TGTGCCAGTAGTGTCGGGGGTTCTGGAAACACCATATATTTT,CASSVGGSGNTIYF
NA,TRBJ1-5,once,TRBV7-8,16,TGTGCCAGCAGCTTAGGTACAGGGATAAGCAATCAGCCCCAGCATTTT,CASSLGTGISNQPQHF
NA,TRBJ2-5,once,TRBV10-3,14,TGTGCCATCAGCCTGACAGAAGCCGGGGAGACCCAGTACTTC,CAISLTEAGETQYF
NA,TRBJ1-4,once,TRBV7-8,15,TGTGCCAGCAGCTTAGCAGGCTGGGTGGGTGAAAAACTGTTTTTT,CASSLAGWVGEKLFF
NA,TRBJ2-1,NA,TRBV7-2,11,TGTGCCAGCAGCGGCCACAATGAGCAGTTCTTC,CASSGHNEQFF